This TCR beta chain was documented in a study of blood T cell repertoires in COVID-19 (dated by TCRdb to 2020 to 2022). Background on the whole study: The collaborator samples originated in the United States, Italy and Spain and spanned the acute and convalescent phases of COVID-19. The repertoires were released in a freely available public database intended as a resource for research on the immune response to SARS-CoV-2. Samples came from the ongoing ImmuneRACE study (first 160 participants) plus 1,254 subjects from 6 global collaborators. Deeply sampled blood TCRbeta repertoires from subjects exposed to, actively infected with, or recovered from COVID-19 were included in the dataset. Sample metadata almost always included a de-identified subject ID, COVID-19 status, age in years and sex. The prospective study material was composed of cDNA or gDNA derived from T cells, B-cell-depleted T cells, or PBMCs. Where HLA class I and class II types were available, the types were taken from metadata supplied by the sample provider, not from assay-based typing.

As to this clone: Its binding antigen is unknown. One base away there is no much larger clone; base qualities are not given.

TCRbeta CDR3 regions were amplified from genomic DNA using the immunoSEQ Assay, a bias-controlled multiplex PCR. Regarding the original processing steps: The number of nucleated cells in each sample was estimated by amplification of reference gene primers within the assay. To quantify the absolute abundance of each unique TCRbeta CDR3 rearrangement, sequence reads were collapsed and filtered. For each sample, productive Simpson clonality was calculated by taking the square root of Simpson's diversity index across productive rearrangements. TCRdb holds this immuneACCESS table with in-frame rearrangements only. Some clones are missing; in checked studies, unresolved V genes explain under half, and the rest has no known cause. V, J and clone size reflect that table, while D and trimming were determined from the DNA. A total of some 180,000 clones appear in this sample, roughly 79% of them only once. More than 10% of the sample is held by the ten biggest clonotypes.

General conclusions and limits of the study: The quantity of clinical and demographic metadata differed by source and by participant and was supplied without curation.

One collaborating source in Seattle enrolled patients during active infection and followed them longitudinally through the course of disease. Whole blood was collected in K2EDTA tubes by collaborating institutions according to the institutions' own protocols. For TCRbeta analysis, collaborators shipped samples in one of three forms: frozen whole blood, isolated PBMCs, or DNA extracted from either of those sample types. Based on the germline V gene (reference sequence), the CDR1 and CDR2 sequences are LNHDA and SQIVND. A distance of 12 bases separates the germline ends of V and J, which lose 7 bases and 2 bases respectively. From the cysteine up to the phenylalanine, the CDR3 has a length of 13 residues. The read is trimmed to its CDR3 DNA, 39 bases read in frame from base 1.

The V gene is TRBV19 and the J gene is TRBJ2-7, and TRBD1 may be the D gene, going by 6 matching bases. Source material: peripheral blood. The TCR originated in an elderly woman with COVID-19, enrolled during active disease. The CDR3 loop reads CASTQGPPYEQYF. The nucleotide sequence reads TGTGCCAGTACCCAGGGGCCTCCCTACGAGCAGTACTTC.